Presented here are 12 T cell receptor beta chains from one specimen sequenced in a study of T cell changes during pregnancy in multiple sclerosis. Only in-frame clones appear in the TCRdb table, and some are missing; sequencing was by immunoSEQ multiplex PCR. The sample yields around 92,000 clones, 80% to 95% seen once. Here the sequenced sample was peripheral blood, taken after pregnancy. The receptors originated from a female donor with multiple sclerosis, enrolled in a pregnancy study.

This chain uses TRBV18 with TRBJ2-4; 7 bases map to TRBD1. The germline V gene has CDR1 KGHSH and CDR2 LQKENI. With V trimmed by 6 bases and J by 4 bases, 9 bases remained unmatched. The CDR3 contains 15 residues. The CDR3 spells CASSPQPTGKNIQYF. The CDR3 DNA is TGTGCCAGCTCGCCCCAACCGACAGGGAAAAACATTCAGTACTTC.

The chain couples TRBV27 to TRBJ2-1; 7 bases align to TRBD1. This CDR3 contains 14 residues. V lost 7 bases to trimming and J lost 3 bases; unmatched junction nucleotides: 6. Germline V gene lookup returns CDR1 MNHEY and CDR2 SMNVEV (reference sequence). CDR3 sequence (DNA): TGTGCCAGCACCCGGGACAGAAACTACAATGAGCAGTTCTTC. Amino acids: CASTRDRNYNEQFF.

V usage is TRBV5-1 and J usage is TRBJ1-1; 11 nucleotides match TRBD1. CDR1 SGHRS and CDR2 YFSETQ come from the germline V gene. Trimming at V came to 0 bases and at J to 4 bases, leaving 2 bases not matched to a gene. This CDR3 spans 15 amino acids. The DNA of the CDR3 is TGCGCCAGCAGCTTGGTTGGACAGGGGGCCACTGAAGCTTTCTTT. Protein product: CASSLVGQGATEAFF.

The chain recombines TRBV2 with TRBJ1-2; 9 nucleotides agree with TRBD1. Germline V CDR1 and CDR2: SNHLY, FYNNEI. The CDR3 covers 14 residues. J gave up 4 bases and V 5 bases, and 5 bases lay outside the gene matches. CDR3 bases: TGTGCCAGCAGTAATCCGGGACAGGGCTATGGCTACACCTTC. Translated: CASSNPGQGYGYTF.

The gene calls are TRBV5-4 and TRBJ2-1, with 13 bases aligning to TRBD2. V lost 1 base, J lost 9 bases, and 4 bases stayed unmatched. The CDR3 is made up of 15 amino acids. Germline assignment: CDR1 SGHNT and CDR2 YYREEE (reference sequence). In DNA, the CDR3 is TGTGCCAGCAGCTTGACTGGACTAGCGGGAGTTGAGCAGTTCTTC. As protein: CASSLTGLAGVEQFF. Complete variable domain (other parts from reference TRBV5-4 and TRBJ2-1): ETGVTQSPTHLIKTRGQQVTLRCSSQSGHNTVSWYQQALGQGPQFIFQYYREEENGRGNFPPRFSGLQFPNYSSELNVNALELDDSALYLCASSLTGLAGVEQFFGPGTRLTVL.

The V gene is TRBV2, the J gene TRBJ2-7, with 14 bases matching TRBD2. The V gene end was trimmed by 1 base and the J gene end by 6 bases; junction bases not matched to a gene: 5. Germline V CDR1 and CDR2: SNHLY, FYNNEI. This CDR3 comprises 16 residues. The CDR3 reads CASSEGLAGGEREQYF. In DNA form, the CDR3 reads TGTGCCAGCAGTGAAGGACTAGCGGGGGGGGAGCGCGAGCAGTACTTC.

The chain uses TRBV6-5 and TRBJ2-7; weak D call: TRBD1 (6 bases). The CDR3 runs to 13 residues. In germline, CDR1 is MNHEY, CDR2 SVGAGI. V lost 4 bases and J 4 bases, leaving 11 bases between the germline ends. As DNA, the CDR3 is TGTGCCAGCAGTTCGGACAGACAGTACGAGCAGTACTTC. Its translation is CASSSDRQYEQYF.

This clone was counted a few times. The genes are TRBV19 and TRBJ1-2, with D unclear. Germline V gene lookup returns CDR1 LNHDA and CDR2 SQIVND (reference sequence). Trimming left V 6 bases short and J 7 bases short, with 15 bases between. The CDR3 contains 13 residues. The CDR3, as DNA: TGTGCCAGTAGGCGTGAGGTCCCGGGTGGCTACACCTTC. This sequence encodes CASRREVPGGYTF.

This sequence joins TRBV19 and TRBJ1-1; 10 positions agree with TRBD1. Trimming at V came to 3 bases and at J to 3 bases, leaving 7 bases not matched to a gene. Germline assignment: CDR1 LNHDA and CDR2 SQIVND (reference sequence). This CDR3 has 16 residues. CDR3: CASSILPGQGDTEAFF. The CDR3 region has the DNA TGTGCCAGTAGTATTCTACCCGGACAGGGGGACACTGAAGCTTTCTTT.

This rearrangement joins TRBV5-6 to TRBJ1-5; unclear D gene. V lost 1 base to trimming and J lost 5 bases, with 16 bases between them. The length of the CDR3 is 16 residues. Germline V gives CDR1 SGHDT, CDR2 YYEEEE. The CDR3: CASSLQSAGGYQPQHF. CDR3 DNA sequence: TGTGCCAGCAGCTTGCAGTCGGCAGGAGGGTATCAGCCCCAGCATTTT.

CDR3 amino acids: CASSLGSRQGAVKAFF. CDR3 DNA sequence: TGTGCCAGCAGCTTAGGGAGTCGGCAGGGGGCTGTCAAAGCTTTCTTT. The chain joins TRBV7-9 to TRBJ1-1; 8 positions match TRBD1. J gave up 9 bases and V 1 base, and 13 bases lay outside the gene matches. The CDR3 totals 16 residues. Germline assignment: CDR1 SEHNR and CDR2 FQNEAQ (reference sequence).

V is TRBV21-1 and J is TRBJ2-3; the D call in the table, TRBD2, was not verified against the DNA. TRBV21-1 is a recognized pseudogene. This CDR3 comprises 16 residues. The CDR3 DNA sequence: TGTGCCAGCAGCAACCCGACTAGCTCGGGCACAGATACGCAGTATTTT. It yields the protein CASSNPTSSGTDTQYF.